This T cell receptor (beta chain) was identified in a study of shared clonotypes between healthy human individuals. On the study more broadly: Each donor's CD8 memory used one plate, CD8 naive two, each CD4 subset three.

Study-wide findings and caveats: In a few donors, around 5% of naive CD4 clonotypes appeared in common. Clonotypes shared by all four donors outscored non-shared clonotypes in generation probability.

The repertoire was sequenced with immunoSEQ multiplex PCR; TCRdb's copy has only in-frame clones and lacks some. The table has about 2.4 million clones, more than 90% seen once. The V end lost 9 bases, the J end lost 0 bases, and 9 bases lay between the germline ends. The CDR3 contains 14 residues. Germline V gene lookup returns CDR1 MNHGY and CDR2 SAAAGT. With respect to this clone: Its antigen is unidentified.

The sequencing input was naive CD4+ T cells sorted from blood. Noted subset: CD45RA+ positively selected. The chain joins TRBV6-8 to TRBJ2-6, with a tentative D call TRBD1 (5 bases). This receptor was obtained from a man aged 18-30 years in good health. The CDR3 region has the DNA TGTGCCAGACTTCAGGGCTCTGGGGCCAACGTCCTGACTTTC. Amino acid sequence: CARLQGSGANVLTF.